This T cell receptor (beta chain) was sequenced for a study of cytomegalovirus exposure and HLA in healthy donors. Study-level findings and limits: A later analysis found first-cohort TCR clusters tended to co-occur in the 90 to 150 validation repertoires. TCR beta chains numbering 150 to 200 were designated cytomegalovirus-associated.

Here immunoSEQ multiplex PCR was the method, and the copy in TCRdb shows in-frame clones only, minus some. The table records about 200,000 clones, around nine tenths of them present only once. This clone was detected once. Its specificity is unknown. The CDR3 sequence is 15 residues long. Trimming took off 4 bases at V and 5 bases at J, with 15 bases between the two ends. Per the germline V gene, CDR1 is LGHNA and CDR2 is YNFKEQ. This TCR came from a woman aged 18-30 years in good health and CMV-seropositive. J is TRBJ2-1 and V is TRBV4-2; D perhaps matches TRBD2 (5 bases). Specimen: PBMCs. The CDR3 DNA follows: TGTGCCAGCAGCCTCCCCGGGGTTAATAACAATGAGCAGTTCTTC. Its protein product is CASSLPGVNNNEQFF.